The rows below give T cell receptor beta chains drawn from one sample of a study of blood T cell repertoires in COVID-19. The table came from immunoSEQ multiplex PCR; TCRdb's copy has only in-frame clones and leaves some out. The repertoire holds about 150,000 clones, with approximately 86% as singletons. Material: peripheral blood. The receptors originated from a woman in her 70s with acute or convalescent COVID-19. Both conserved end residues are part of each CDR3. D genes are given only for firm matches. Some rows mark clone size as missing; the rest say once, few, many or name a class of expanded clone.

j_call v_call clone_size d_call cdr3_aa cdr3_nt
TRBJ1-5 TRBV21-1 . . CASSKGNRARNQPQHF TGTGCCAGCAGCAAAGGTAACAGGGCCCGCAATCAGCCCCAGCATTTT
TRBJ2-5 TRBV20-1 . . CSARAEEAQYF TGCAGTGCTAGAGCAGAAGAGGCCCAGTACTTC
TRBJ1-2 TRBV9 . . CASSEQRDYGYTF TGTGCCAGCAGCGAACAGAGAGATTATGGCTACACCTTC
TRBJ1-2 TRBV28 . . CASSPPGTPYGYTF TGTGCCAGCAGTCCACCCGGGACTCCCTATGGCTACACCTTC
TRBJ1-6 TRBV2 . . CASSPTGAGRSSPLHF TGTGCCAGCAGTCCAACCGGGGCAGGGAGGAGTTCACCCCTCCACTTT
TRBJ1-2 TRBV7-6 . TRBD1 CASSPGGYDYGYTF TGTGCCAGCAGCCCAGGGGGGTATGACTATGGCTACACCTTC
TRBJ2-5 TRBV14 . TRBD1 CASSHRGLVETQYF TGTGCCAGCAGCCACAGGGGGCTGGTAGAGACCCAGTACTTC
TRBJ2-5 TRBV5-1 . . CASSLKGETQYF TGCGCCAGCAGCTTAAAGGGGGAGACCCAGTACTTC
TRBJ1-5 TRBV19 . . CASSIPLRGGSNQPQHF TGTGCCAGTAGTATTCCATTAAGGGGGGGTAGCAATCAGCCCCAGCATTTT
TRBJ2-3 TRBV5-6 . TRBD2 CASSHMAGLAGGHTDTQYF TGTGCCAGCAGCCATATGGCAGGGCTAGCGGGGGGCCACACAGATACGCAGTATTTT
TRBJ2-5 TRBV18 . TRBD1 CASSRSYSDRVVETQYF TGTGCCAGCTCGCGTTCGTACTCGGACAGGGTTGTCGAGACCCAGTACTTC
TRBJ1-2 TRBV7-9 . TRBD1 CASSFGTGTYGYTF TGTGCCAGCAGTTTCGGGACAGGGACGTATGGCTACACCTTC
TRBJ1-1 TRBV9 once TRBD1 CASSKEGQGNKAFF TGTGCCAGCAGCAAAGAAGGACAGGGGAATAAAGCTTTCTTT
TRBJ2-2 TRBV28 . TRBD2 CAIRLAGDHTGELFF TGTGCCATCCGACTAGCGGGGGATCACACCGGGGAGCTGTTTTTT
TRBJ1-6 TRBV9 . TRBD1 CASSSRTGNSPLHF TGTGCCAGCAGCTCCCGGACAGGGAATTCACCCCTCCACTTT
TRBJ1-6 TRBV7-2 . . CASSLEGLRGAANNSPLHF TGTGCCAGCAGCTTAGAGGGTTTGCGGGGGGCAGCAAATAATTCACCCCTCCACTTT
TRBJ1-2 TRBV7-8 . TRBD1 CASSLGDRGNGYTF TGTGCCAGCAGCTTAGGGGACAGGGGGAATGGCTACACCTTC
TRBJ1-2 TRBV20-1 . . CSVNSNYGYTF TGCAGTGTTAATTCGAACTATGGCTACACCTTC
TRBJ1-2 TRBV7-2 . . CASSLEFKTGSHGYTF TGTGCCAGCAGCTTAGAGTTCAAGACGGGGAGTCATGGCTACACCTTC
TRBJ2-1 TRBV10-2 . TRBD1 CASSGKDRGFNYNEQFF TGCGCCAGCAGTGGAAAGGACAGGGGGTTCAACTACAATGAGCAGTTCTTC
TRBJ2-3 TRBV3-1/TRBV3-2 . TRBD2 CASSPAGGGAATQYF TGTGCCAGCAGCCCCGCGGGCGGGGGGGCAGCTACGCAGTATTTT
TRBJ1-6 TRBV19 . TRBD1 CASRSTGAPRGSPLHF TGTGCCAGTAGGTCAACAGGGGCCCCGAGGGGATCACCCCTCCACTTT
TRBJ2-2 TRBV7-2 . . CASSLLGANTGELFF TGTGCCAGCAGCTTATTGGGAGCGAACACCGGGGAGCTGTTTTTT
TRBJ1-3 TRBV6-6 . . CASSPDNSGNTIYF TGTGCCAGCAGCCCAGACAACTCTGGAAACACCATATATTTT
TRBJ2-5 TRBV19 . TRBD2 CASSRTGTTLETQYF TGTGCCAGTAGTAGAACCGGGACTACGTTGGAGACCCAGTACTTC
TRBJ1-6 TRBV11-2 few . CASSLKNGSPLHF TGTGCCAGCAGCCTAAAAAACGGTTCACCCCTCCACTTT
TRBJ2-5 TRBV7-6 . TRBD1 CASSLAARGRRETQYF TGTGCCAGCAGCTTAGCCGCCAGGGGGCGCCGGGAGACCCAGTACTTC
TRBJ2-1 TRBV3-1/TRBV3-2 . TRBD2 CASSQASGGLIKRNEQFF TGTGCCAGCAGCCAAGCTAGCGGGGGGTTAATCAAGAGGAATGAGCAGTTCTTC
TRBJ2-1 TRBV4-3 . TRBD1 CASSQEGQRYNEQFF TGCGCCAGCAGCCAAGAGGGACAGCGATACAATGAGCAGTTCTTC
TRBJ2-7 TRBV7-3 . TRBD1 CASSPTGYEQYF TGTGCCAGCAGCCCGACAGGGTACGAGCAGTACTTC
TRBJ1-5 TRBV2 few TRBD1 CASSEAKGARKFNQPQHF TGTGCCAGCAGTGAAGCGAAGGGGGCTCGGAAATTTAATCAGCCCCAGCATTTT
TRBJ1-5 TRBV5-1 . TRBD1 CASSPGGQGAQHF TGCGCCAGCAGCCCGGGGGGACAGGGGGCCCAGCATTTT
TRBJ1-2 TRBV7-2 . . CASSLGPGSNYGYTF TGTGCCAGCAGCCTAGGACCGGGATCTAACTATGGCTACACCTTC
TRBJ2-1 TRBV9 . TRBD1 CASSPRQGAPSYNEQFF TGTGCCAGCAGCCCCCGACAGGGAGCTCCATCCTACAATGAGCAGTTCTTC
TRBJ2-3 TRBV12-3/TRBV12-4 . . CASAQSYTQYF TGTGCCAGCGCACAGTCATATACGCAGTATTTT
TRBJ1-2 TRBV12-3/TRBV12-4 . . CASSYLANYGYTF TGTGCCAGCAGTTACCTAGCTAACTATGGCTACACCTTC
TRBJ2-4 TRBV6-5 . . CASSYSGGRTKNIQYF TGTGCCAGCAGTTACTCGGGGGGGCGAACCAAAAACATTCAGTACTTC
TRBJ2-2 TRBV6-1 . TRBD1 CASSEELVTGGMSGELFF TGTGCCAGCAGTGAAGAGCTAGTTACAGGGGGGATGAGCGGGGAGCTGTTTTTT
TRBJ2-1 TRBV27 . . CASSSGGGDPYNEQFF TGTGCCAGCAGTTCAGGCGGAGGCGACCCATACAATGAGCAGTTCTTC
TRBJ2-1 TRBV24-1 . TRBD1 CATRGSGQGKSSYNEQFF TGTGCCACCAGAGGCTCGGGACAGGGGAAGAGCTCCTACAATGAGCAGTTCTTC
TRBJ2-2 TRBV5-6 once TRBD1 CASSLRGPRTGELFF TGTGCCAGCAGCTTAAGGGGGCCTCGCACCGGGGAGCTGTTTTTT
TRBJ2-7 TRBV25-1 once TRBD1 CASSEPQGQGAPYEQYF TGTGCCAGCAGTGAACCACAGGGACAGGGGGCTCCATACGAGCAGTACTTC
TRBJ1-4 TRBV18 . . CASSPRLYQGVEKLFF TGTGCCAGCTCACCACGGTTATACCAGGGTGTCGAAAAACTGTTTTTT
TRBJ2-2 TRBV5-1 . . CASSLRRENTGELFF TGCGCCAGCAGCTTGAGGAGGGAAAACACCGGGGAGCTGTTTTTT
TRBJ1-6 TRBV21-1 few . CASRPTRGRSGEAYNSPLHF TGTGCCAGCAGACCGACCAGGGGGCGGTCAGGGGAAGCCTATAATTCACCCCTCCACTTT
TRBJ1-4 TRBV6-2/TRBV6-3 few . CASSSAGAREKLFF TGTGCCAGCAGTTCCGCAGGGGCCCGCGAAAAACTGTTTTTT
TRBJ1-2 TRBV5-4 . TRBD1 CASSLAVNRGSYGYTF TGTGCCAGCAGCTTGGCCGTAAACAGGGGATCCTATGGCTACACCTTC
TRBJ1-1 TRBV2 . . CASSAGQQFIFEAFF TGTGCCAGCAGTGCGGGTCAGCAGTTCATCTTTGAAGCTTTCTTT
TRBJ2-7 TRBV7-8 . TRBD2 CASSLVTWQAAGGGSYEQYF TGTGCCAGCAGCTTAGTAACGTGGCAGGCGGCGGGGGGGGGCTCCTACGAGCAGTACTTC
TRBJ1-1 TRBV19 once TRBD1 CASSRQGLVTEAFF TGTGCCAGTAGTCGACAGGGGTTAGTCACTGAAGCTTTCTTT
TRBJ2-2 TRBV19 . . CASSVYRVGADTGELFF TGTGCCAGTAGTGTCTACAGGGTGGGCGCGGACACCGGGGAGCTGTTTTTT
TRBJ2-2 TRBV28 few . CASSLYSGSGTGELFF TGTGCCAGCAGTTTATACTCAGGGTCTGGGACCGGGGAGCTGTTTTTT
TRBJ1-1 TRBV19 once . CASRTVTNTEAFF TGTGCCAGTAGGACAGTTACGAACACTGAAGCTTTCTTT
TRBJ1-1 TRBV6-6 . . CASSYSETEAFF TGTGCCAGCAGTTACTCCGAGACTGAAGCTTTCTTT
TRBJ2-7 TRBV19 . . CASSIEGREQYF TGTGCCAGTAGTATTGAGGGCCGCGAGCAGTACTTC
TRBJ1-3 TRBV19 . . CASSALDSSGNTIYF TGTGCCAGTAGTGCCTTAGATAGCTCTGGAAACACCATATATTTT
TRBJ1-3 TRBV3-1/TRBV3-2 . . CASSRGTSGNTIYF TGTGCCAGCAGCCGCGGGACCTCTGGAAACACCATATATTTT
TRBJ2-3 TRBV2 . TRBD2 CASSGGTSVPDTQYF TGTGCCAGCAGTGGGGGGACTAGCGTTCCAGATACGCAGTATTTT